Shown below are 4 T cell receptor beta chains from a single sample sequenced in a study of T-cell reconstitution after alpha-beta-depleted transplantation in children. Unique molecular identifiers were incorporated into the prepared TCRbeta library. TCRdb called the PCR reads again in MiXCR, with one record for every CDR3 protein. The sample gives roughly 200,000 distinct CDR3 sequences, about a tenth of which show up once; about 6.2% is in the top ten. The sample consisted of PBMCs from the stem cell graft donor, taken from the stem cell graft. Source of these receptors: a human donor who donated a stem cell graft to a child with acute lymphoblastic leukemia.

This clonotype showed up many times. The CDR3 reads CSAREAVGPNSGNTIYF. DNA of the CDR3: TGCAGTGCAAGGGAAGCTGTCGGACCGAACTCTGGAAACACCATATATTTT. The chain is built from TRBV20-1 and TRBJ1-3; D is undetermined. Germline lookup yields CDR1 DFQATT and CDR2 SNEGSKA (reference sequence). V dropped 6 bases and J dropped 0 bases, with 21 bases sitting between them. The CDR3 runs 17 residues.

In its sample, this clonotype was seen many times. A much more abundant neighbour one base away suggests this may be a read error. The V and J genes are TRBV12-3 or TRBV12-4 and TRBJ2-3; D gene uncertain. The ends were cut back, 6 bases at V and 2 bases at J, with 3 bases in the middle. The CDR3 has 11 residues. The CDR3: CASRITDTQYF. DNA for the CDR3: TGTGCCAGCAGGATCACAGATACGCAGTATTTT.

This clonotype was recorded at least ten times. V and J are TRBV9 and TRBJ2-2; TRBD2 aligns across 8 bases. V lost 2 bases and J lost 0; bases outside the gene matches: 3. The V gene's germline CDR1 is SGDLS and CDR2 YYNGEE. This CDR3 spans 16 amino acids. CDR3 nucleotide sequence: TGTGCCAGCAGCGTGTTAGCGGGGCCGAACACCGGGGAGCTGTTTTTT. Translation gives CASSVLAGPNTGELFF.

In this sample, this clonotype turned up a few times. The chain is built from TRBV7-8 and TRBJ1-5, with a possible D match to TRBD1 (5 bases). The ends were cut back, 5 bases at V and 6 bases at J, with 17 bases in the middle. The CDR3 has 15 amino acids. Germline V lookup: CDR1 SGHVS, CDR2 FQNEAQ. CDR3 region: CASSRDRGWGQPQHF. The CDR3 region has the DNA TGTGCCAGCAGCCGGGACCGGGGGTGGGGTCAGCCCCAGCATTTT.